This T cell receptor beta chain was found in a study of graft-versus-host responses after intestinal transplantation. About the study: Transplant recipients had multivisceral, liver-intestinal, or isolated intestinal grafts. All recipients were given anti-thymocyte globulin induction, and tacrolimus and steroids were then administered for three to four years. Findings of the study overall: GvH clones turned up in recipient marrow; some had shown up first in ileum or blood.

Remarks on this clone: Its matching antigen is unknown.

The V gene's germline CDR1 is SGDLS and CDR2 YYNGEE. Germline trimming cut 3 bases from V and 4 bases from J; bases unmatched to any gene: 3. The length of the CDR3 is 13 residues. The repertoire was sequenced with immunoSEQ multiplex PCR; TCRdb's copy has only in-frame clones and lacks some. The repertoire includes some 84,000 clones, approximately 82% of them detected once, and approximately 0.88% sits in the top ten. V gene TRBV9 combines with J gene TRBJ2-7, with 8 bases matching TRBD2. This receptor was identified in a human donor who received an intestinal transplant. The sequencing used unstimulated CD4+ T cells sorted from spleen or lymph node cells, collected before intestinal transplant. The CDR3 coding sequence is TGTGCCAGCAGCGCGGGGGGGTGGTACGAGCAGTACTTC. This translates into CASSAGGWYEQYF. Using reference TRBV9 and TRBJ2-7 for the parts outside the CDR3, the full variable domain is DSGVTQTPKHLITATGQRVTLRCSPRSGDLSVYWYQQSLDQGLQFLIQYYNGEERAKGNILERFSAQQFPDLHSELNLSSLELGDSALYFCASSAGGWYEQYFGPGTRLTVT.